This TCR beta chain was observed in a study of identical twins. Notes on the study in general: Clonotypes of the beta chain that were abundant in cord blood carried fewer insertions (memory repertoires showed none).

CDR1 is DFQATT, CDR2 SNEGSKA, per germline (reference sequence). The CDR3 length is 14 residues. The V end was cut by 3 bases, the J end by 10 bases, with 16 bases between. This clonotype has only a few counts. As yet, its antigen is unknown. Each cDNA held unique molecular identifiers, and template switching gave it a universal primer site. TCRdb recomputed calls from the 5' RACE reads with MiXCR, one row per CDR3 protein. The sample carries more than 1.5 million distinct CDR3 sequences, more than 30% recorded once. With no exceptions, donors were healthy Caucasians. This clonotype was obtained from a newborn girl in good health. The rearrangement uses TRBV20-1 and TRBJ1-6; no reliable D call. The sequencing sample was made of cord blood. The chain's CDR3 is CSASRGYGVSPLHF. The DNA of the CDR3 is TGCAGTGCTAGTCGAGGGTACGGCGTGTCACCCCTCCACTTT.